The 25 T cell receptor beta chains below come from one sample, sequenced in a study. TCRdb re-derived calls from the 5' RACE reads in MiXCR, one entry per CDR3 protein. The sample records roughly 40,000 distinct CDR3 sequences, approximately 17% being singletons. Sequenced material: naive CD4+ T cells sorted from a lymph node. Subset specified: naive CD4+ T cells, CD4+CD45RA+CD25-. The receptors derive from a female donor with breast cancer.

This clonotype was recorded many times. The rearrangement uses TRBV5-4 and TRBJ1-2; no definite D call. The CDR3 extends over 12 amino acids. The germline gives CDR1 SGHNT, CDR2 YYREEE (reference sequence). V shed 4 bases and J shed 4 bases, with 8 bases lying between them. Here the CDR3 DNA reads TGTGCCAGCAGCGCGGACGTCTATGGCTACACCTTC. Encoded protein: CASSADVYGYTF. Drawing the rest from reference TRBV5-4 and TRBJ1-2, the complete variable domain is ETGVTQSPTHLIKTRGQQVTLRCSSQSGHNTVSWYQQALGQGPQFIFQYYREEENGRGNFPPRFSGLQFPNYSSELNVNALELDDSALYLCASSADVYGYTFGSGTRLTVV.

This clonotype was found many times. The V and J genes are TRBV6-1 and TRBJ2-7; 8 nucleotides agree with TRBD1. This CDR3 has 13 residues. Germline values: CDR1 MNHNS, CDR2 SASEGT. Trimming cost V 6 bases and J 5 bases; bases outside gene matches: 6. DNA of the CDR3: TGTGCCAGCAGCCTGACAGGGGACCACGAGCAGTACTTC. It encodes CASSLTGDHEQYF.

Ten or more counts support this clonotype. The chain joins TRBV9 to TRBJ2-6, with D tentatively TRBD1 or TRBD2 (6 bases each). V shed 4 bases and J shed 4 bases, with 12 bases lying between them. Germline V gene sequence: CDR1 SGDLS, CDR2 YYNGEE. The CDR3 is 15 residues long. This CDR3 reads CASSSRGRGANVLTF. DNA of the CDR3: TGTGCCAGCAGCTCCCGGGGGCGAGGGGCCAACGTCCTGACTTTC.

The chain carries TRBV5-1 and TRBJ2-5; no reliable D call. The germline V and J ends were trimmed by 4 bases and 2 bases, with 9 bases remaining between them. The CDR3 is made up of 13 amino acids. In germline, CDR1 is SGHRS, CDR2 YFSETQ. The DNA for the CDR3 is TGCGCCAGCAGCCCCAGGCGGCAAGAGACCCAGTACTTC. It is translated as CASSPRRQETQYF.

Only a few counts were recorded for this clonotype. This chain joins TRBV24-1 and TRBJ2-1, with D perhaps TRBD1 or TRBD2 (5 bases each). Germline loops: CDR1 KGHDR, CDR2 SFDVKD. This CDR3 has 17 amino acids. Trimming took off 0 bases at V and 6 bases at J, with 17 bases between the two ends. CDR3 sequence (DNA): TGTGCCACCAGTGATTTGGCTGGGACGGACGGAGCCAATGAGCAGTTCTTC. Translation: CATSDLAGTDGANEQFF.

The CDR3 sequence: CASSPARDHTEAFF. CDR3 nucleotide sequence: TGCGCCAGCAGCCCCGCCAGGGACCACACTGAAGCTTTCTTT. This chain uses TRBV5-1 with TRBJ1-1; maybe TRBD1 (5 bases). The CDR3 runs to 14 residues. Germline V gives CDR1 SGHRS, CDR2 YFSETQ. Deletions cut 4 bases from V and 3 bases from J, with 13 bases between.

This clonotype was seen repeatedly, ten times or more. The junction shows a germline mismatch at one end, possibly a read error. This chain uses TRBV7-7 with TRBJ2-3, with D possibly matching TRBD2 (6 bases). The CDR3 has 14 amino acids. Germline V gives CDR1 SSHAT, CDR2 FNYEAQ (reference sequence). The chain's CDR3 is CASSLSGGRDTQYF. The DNA of the CDR3 is TGTGCTAGCAGCCTCTCTGGGGGGAGAGATACGCAGTATTTT.

There are a few counts of this clonotype. The chain links TRBV7-8 to TRBJ2-2, with D perhaps matching TRBD1 (6 bases). Germline V gives CDR1 SGHVS, CDR2 FQNEAQ. CDR3 length: 16 residues. The ends were cut back, 5 bases at V and 5 bases at J, with 18 bases in the middle. CDR3 residues: CASSPRTGSRTGELFF. The CDR3 DNA follows: TGTGCCAGCAGCCCGCGCACAGGGTCAAGGACCGGGGAGCTGTTTTTT.

Ten or more counts support this clonotype. This chain joins TRBV6-5 and TRBJ2-6; possibly TRBD1 for D (5 bases). The ends were cut back, 5 bases at V and 4 bases at J, with 12 bases in the middle. This CDR3 is built from 15 residues. Germline-derived CDR1 and CDR2 are MNHEY and SVGAGI. The CDR3 bases are TGTGCCAGCAGTCCCTTTCGACAGGGGGCCAACGTCCTGACTTTC. Protein: CASSPFRQGANVLTF.

This clonotype was recorded at least ten times. The chain is built from TRBV24-1 and TRBJ2-1, with TRBD2 matching over 10 bases. Germline V lookup: CDR1 KGHDR, CDR2 SFDVKD. J lost 4 bases, V lost 3 bases, and 5 bases had no gene match. This CDR3 comprises 16 residues. CDR3 residues: CATSDIAGGGYNEQFF. The CDR3 DNA reads as TGTGCCACCAGTGATATAGCGGGAGGAGGGTACAATGAGCAGTTCTTC.

About this clonotype: This sequence may be a read error, since a much larger clone differs from it by one base. Because the CDR3 is missing its conserved closing phenylalanine or tryptophan, this is likely a read error. V usage is TRBV11-2 and J usage is TRBJ2-1; D is undetermined. This CDR3 is 15 amino acids long. Per germline, CDR1 SGHAT and CDR2 FQNNGV. Trimming cost V 1 base and J 9 bases, with 16 bases left between them. CDR3 region: CASSLVPQALGEQFY. The CDR3 DNA sequence: TGTGCCAGCAGCTTAGTTCCTCAGGCGCTTGGTGAGCAGTTCTAC.

This clonotype was seen at least ten times. V is TRBV7-8 and J is TRBJ1-1, with 7 bases matching TRBD1. CDR3 length equals 15 residues. The V gene's germline CDR1 is SGHVS and CDR2 FQNEAQ. Trimming cost V 5 bases and J 1 base; bases outside gene matches: 7. In nucleotides, the CDR3 is TGTGCCAGCAGCGTAGACTACAGGGGGAACACTGAAGCTTTCTTT. Its translation: CASSVDYRGNTEAFF.

This clonotype qualifies as medium-sized. This chain uses TRBV5-5 with TRBJ2-5; D unresolved. V dropped 6 bases and J dropped 2 bases, with 14 bases sitting between them. There are 14 residues in the CDR3. From germline, CDR1 is SGHKS and CDR2 YYEKEE (reference sequence). CDR3: CASTPRLEQETQYF. Here the CDR3 DNA reads TGTGCCAGCACCCCCCGGCTAGAACAAGAGACCCAGTACTTC.

This clonotype has only a few counts. V and J are TRBV6-2 or TRBV6-3 and TRBJ2-7; TRBD1 aligns across 9 bases. Trimming took 6 bases from V and 4 from J; bases not matched to a gene: 10. CDR1 and CDR2 from the germline V gene are MNHEY and SVGEGT. The length of the CDR3 is 15 residues. The CDR3 sequence is CASSLRQGDGYEQYF. The CDR3 DNA reads TGTGCCAGCAGCTTACGACAGGGGGACGGTTACGAGCAGTACTTC.

The chain has TRBV21-1 and TRBJ2-3. TRBV21-1 is given as a pseudogene. The CDR3 spans 14 residues. CDR3 sequence reads: CASRQPSSTDTQYF. CDR3 in DNA: TGTGCCAGTAGACAGCCTTCTAGCACAGATACGCAGTATTTT.

This clonotype has a single count. This chain joins TRBV29-1 and TRBJ2-7, with D tentatively TRBD2 (5 bases). Germline V CDR1 and CDR2: SQVTM, ANQGSEA. The CDR3 extends over 15 amino acids. V lost 8 bases to trimming and J lost 1 base, with 21 bases between them. The CDR3 sequence is CSIVLTRGSSYEQYF. The CDR3 DNA is TGCAGCATTGTCCTTACACGGGGAAGTTCCTACGAGCAGTACTTC.

The sample holds a few counts of this clonotype. This chain connects TRBV5-1 to TRBJ2-1, with a weak D call TRBD2 (6 bases). The CDR3 covers 14 residues. V dropped 1 base and J dropped 8 bases, with 13 bases sitting between them. Germline CDR1 is SGHRS and CDR2 is YFSETQ. This chain's CDR3 is CASSLYLRGDEQFF. The CDR3 DNA reads TGCGCCAGCAGCTTGTACCTCCGCGGGGATGAGCAGTTCTTC.

As to this clonotype: The CDR3 carries no conserved terminal phenylalanine or tryptophan, so it likely arises from a read error. The chain carries TRBV7-2 and TRBJ2-3, with a weak D call TRBD2 (5 bases). CDR3 length: 13 residues. Germline lookup yields CDR1 SGHTA and CDR2 FQGNSA. V was cut by 3 bases and J by 5 bases, with 9 bases left in between. In DNA form, the CDR3 reads TGTGCCAGCAGCTTGGTTCGGGGAGATACGCAGTATTAT. Translation: CASSLVRGDTQYY.

There are a few counts of this clonotype. This chain joins TRBV5-1 and TRBJ2-6; D is unresolved. The germline CDR1 and CDR2 sequences are SGHRS and YFSETQ. The V and J ends lost 7 bases and 4 bases respectively, with 15 bases between them. CDR3 size: 15 residues. The CDR3 sequence: CASHFTGSGANVLTF. The DNA for the CDR3 is TGCGCCAGCCATTTTACGGGCAGCGGGGCCAACGTCCTGACTTTC.

This clonotype has at least ten counts. CDR3 in amino acids: CASSYSEFGNEQFF. The CDR3 DNA is TGTGCCAGCAGTTACTCGGAGTTCGGCAATGAGCAGTTCTTC. The J gene is TRBJ2-1, the V gene TRBV6-5; no firm D call. The CDR3 runs 14 residues. The germline V and J ends were trimmed by 0 bases and 6 bases, with 9 bases remaining between them. Per the germline V gene, CDR1 is MNHEY and CDR2 is SVGAGI.

The chain links TRBV5-5 to TRBJ1-2; D perhaps matches TRBD1 (5 bases). Trimming cost V 3 bases and J 7 bases, with 19 bases left between them. The germline V gene has CDR1 SGHKS and CDR2 YYEKEE (reference sequence). The length of the CDR3 is 15 residues. CDR3 sequence (DNA): TGTGCCAGCAGCTCCAACTCCGGGCCCCAGGGTGGCTACACCTTC. It specifies CASSSNSGPQGGYTF.

This rearrangement joins TRBV6-6 to TRBJ2-5, with 13 bases lining up with TRBD2. This CDR3 spans 15 amino acids. The junction had 7 bases not matched to a gene; V was cut back by 7 bases and J by 5 bases. Germline loops: CDR1 MNHNY, CDR2 SVGAGI (reference sequence). The CDR3 bases are TGTGCCAGCAATGACGGGACTAGCGGGATCGAGACCCAGTACTTC. This gives the protein CASNDGTSGIETQYF.

A few counts support this clonotype. V usage is TRBV7-2 and J usage is TRBJ1-4, with a weak D call TRBD1 (5 bases). V shed 5 bases and J shed 3 bases, with 13 bases lying between them. The V gene's germline CDR1 is SGHTA and CDR2 FQGNSA. This CDR3 region has 15 residues. The CDR3 reads CASSPSGTANEKLFF. The CDR3 DNA reads as TGTGCCAGCAGCCCCTCCGGGACTGCTAATGAAAAACTGTTTTTT.

This clonotype showed up many times. The J gene is TRBJ2-3, the V gene TRBV20-1; D uncertain. CDR1 is DFQATT, CDR2 SNEGSKA, per germline (reference sequence). Trimming left V 1 base short and J 0 bases short, with 8 bases between. The CDR3 spans 14 residues. CDR3 DNA: TGCAGTGCTAGAGTGGGCTGGAGCACAGATACGCAGTATTTT. It yields the protein CSARVGWSTDTQYF.

The table lists this clonotype with many counts. This chain links TRBV7-2 with TRBJ2-1; no clear D gene. Germline lookup yields CDR1 SGHTA and CDR2 FQGNSA. The CDR3 consists of 14 residues. V was cut by 3 bases and J by 9 bases, with 15 bases left in between. CDR3 nucleotide sequence: TGTGCCAGCAGCTTGGCCGCCGATTGGGGTGAGCAGTTCTTC. Translating it yields CASSLAADWGEQFF.